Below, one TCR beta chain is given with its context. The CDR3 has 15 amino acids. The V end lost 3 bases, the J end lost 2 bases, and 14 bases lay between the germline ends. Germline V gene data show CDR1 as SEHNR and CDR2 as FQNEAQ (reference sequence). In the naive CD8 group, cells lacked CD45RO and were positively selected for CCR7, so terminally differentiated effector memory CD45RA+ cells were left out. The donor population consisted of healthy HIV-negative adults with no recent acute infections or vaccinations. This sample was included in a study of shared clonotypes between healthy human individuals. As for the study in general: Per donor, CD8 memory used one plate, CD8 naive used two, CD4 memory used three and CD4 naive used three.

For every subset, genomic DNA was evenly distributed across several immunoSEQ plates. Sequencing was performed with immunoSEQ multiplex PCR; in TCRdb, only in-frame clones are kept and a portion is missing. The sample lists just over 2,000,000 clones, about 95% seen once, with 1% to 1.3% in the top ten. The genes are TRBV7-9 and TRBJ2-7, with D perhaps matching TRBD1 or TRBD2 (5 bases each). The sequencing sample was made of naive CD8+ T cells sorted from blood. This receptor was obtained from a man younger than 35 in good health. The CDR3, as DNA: TGTGCCAGCAGCTTCTCCGGGACGTATACCTACGAGCAGTACTTC. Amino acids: CASSFSGTYTYEQYF.